This T cell receptor beta chain was identified during a study of identical twins. This clonotype was counted at least ten times. From the 5' RACE reads, TCRdb called clonotypes with MiXCR, one entry per CDR3 protein. The data show 150,000 or so distinct CDR3 sequences, around 3.4% seen once. This clonotype originated in a man aged 18 to 29 in good health. The sequencing input was memory T cells sorted from blood.

The CDR3 region has the DNA TGCGCCAGCAGCCAAGTCGCCCGGAGCGAGCAGTACGTC. Its translation: CASSQVARSEQYV. This chain links TRBV4-1 with TRBJ2-7; D call uncertain. This CDR3 contains 13 residues. Per germline, CDR1 MGHRA and CDR2 YSYEKL. V was trimmed by 1 base and J by 6 bases, leaving 10 bases between them.